This record looks at one T cell receptor (beta chain) sequence and its context. Trimming took 5 bases from V and 0 from J, leaving 9 bases between them. This CDR3 has 14 residues. Germline V gives CDR1 MRHNA, CDR2 SNTAGT. This specimen comes from a study of CD8+CD57+ T cells in acquired aplastic anemia. Patients selected for sequencing had displayed CD8+CD57+ cell expansion by flow cytometry. Every one of the patients had aplastic anemia (severe, acquired). Genomic DNA constituted the template upon which TCR beta VDJ and CDR3 profiling was performed. Each CDR3 protein gets one entry after TCRdb re-called the reads with MiXCR. Here the sample spans under 200,000 distinct CDR3 sequences, about 50% being singletons.

The rearrangement uses TRBV6-4 and TRBJ2-3; a weak D match, TRBD2 (5 bases). The sample taken for sequencing was sorted CD4+, CD8+, or CD8+CD57+ T cells (not recorded which) from PBMCs. This clonotype was sampled from a human donor with aplastic anemia. The CDR3 loop is CASSQTTSTDTQYF. The CDR3 nucleotides read TGTGCCAGCAGTCAGACTACCAGCACAGATACGCAGTATTTT.